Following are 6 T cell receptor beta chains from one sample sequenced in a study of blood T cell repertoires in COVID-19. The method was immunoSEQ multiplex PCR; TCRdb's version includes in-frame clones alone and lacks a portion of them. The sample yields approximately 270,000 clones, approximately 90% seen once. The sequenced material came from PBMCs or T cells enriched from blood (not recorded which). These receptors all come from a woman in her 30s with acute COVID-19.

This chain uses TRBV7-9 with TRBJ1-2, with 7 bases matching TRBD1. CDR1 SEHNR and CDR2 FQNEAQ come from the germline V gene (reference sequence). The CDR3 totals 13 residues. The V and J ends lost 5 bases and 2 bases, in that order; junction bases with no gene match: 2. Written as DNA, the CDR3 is TGTGCCAGCAGCCCGGGACAGAACTATGGCTACACCTTC. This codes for CASSPGQNYGYTF.

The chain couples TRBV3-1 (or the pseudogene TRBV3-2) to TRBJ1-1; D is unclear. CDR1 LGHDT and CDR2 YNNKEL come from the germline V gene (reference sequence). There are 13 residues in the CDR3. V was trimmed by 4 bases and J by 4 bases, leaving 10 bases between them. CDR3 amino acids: CASSLSVGTEAFF. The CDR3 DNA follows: TGTGCCAGCAGCCTGTCGGTTGGCACTGAAGCTTTCTTT.

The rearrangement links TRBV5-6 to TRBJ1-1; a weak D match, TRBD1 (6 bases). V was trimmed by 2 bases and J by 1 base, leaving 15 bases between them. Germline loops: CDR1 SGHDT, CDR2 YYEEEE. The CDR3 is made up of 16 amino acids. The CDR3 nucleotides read TGTGCCAGCAGCTTCTCCCCGGGACAACAGAACACTGAAGCTTTCTTT. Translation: CASSFSPGQQNTEAFF.

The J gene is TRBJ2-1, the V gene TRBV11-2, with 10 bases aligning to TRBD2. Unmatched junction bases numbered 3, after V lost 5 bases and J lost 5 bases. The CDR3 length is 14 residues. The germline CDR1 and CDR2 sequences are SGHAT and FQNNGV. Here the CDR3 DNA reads TGTGCCAGCAGCAGGGGACTAGCGAACAATGAGCAGTTCTTC. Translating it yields CASSRGLANNEQFF.

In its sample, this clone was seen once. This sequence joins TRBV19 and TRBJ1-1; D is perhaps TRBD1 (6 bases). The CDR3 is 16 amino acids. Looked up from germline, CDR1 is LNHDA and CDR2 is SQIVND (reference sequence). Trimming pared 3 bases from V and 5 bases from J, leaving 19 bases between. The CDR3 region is CASSILGTPRGTEAFF. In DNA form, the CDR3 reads TGTGCCAGTAGTATTCTGGGGACCCCAAGGGGGACTGAAGCTTTCTTT. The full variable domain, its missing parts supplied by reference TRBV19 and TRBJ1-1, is DGGITQSPKYLFRKEGQNVTLSCEQNLNHDAMYWYRQDPGQGLRLIYYSQIVNDFQKGDIAEGYSVSREKKESFPLTVTSAQKNPTAFYLCASSILGTPRGTEAFFGQGTRLTVV.

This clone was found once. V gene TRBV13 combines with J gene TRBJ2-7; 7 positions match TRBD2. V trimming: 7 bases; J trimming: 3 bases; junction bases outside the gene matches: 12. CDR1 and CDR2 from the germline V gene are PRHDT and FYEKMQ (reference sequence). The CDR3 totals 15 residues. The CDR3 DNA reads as TGTGCCAGCACCCCCCTAGGCGGGAGTGTCTACGAGCAGTACTTC. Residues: CASTPLGGSVYEQYF.